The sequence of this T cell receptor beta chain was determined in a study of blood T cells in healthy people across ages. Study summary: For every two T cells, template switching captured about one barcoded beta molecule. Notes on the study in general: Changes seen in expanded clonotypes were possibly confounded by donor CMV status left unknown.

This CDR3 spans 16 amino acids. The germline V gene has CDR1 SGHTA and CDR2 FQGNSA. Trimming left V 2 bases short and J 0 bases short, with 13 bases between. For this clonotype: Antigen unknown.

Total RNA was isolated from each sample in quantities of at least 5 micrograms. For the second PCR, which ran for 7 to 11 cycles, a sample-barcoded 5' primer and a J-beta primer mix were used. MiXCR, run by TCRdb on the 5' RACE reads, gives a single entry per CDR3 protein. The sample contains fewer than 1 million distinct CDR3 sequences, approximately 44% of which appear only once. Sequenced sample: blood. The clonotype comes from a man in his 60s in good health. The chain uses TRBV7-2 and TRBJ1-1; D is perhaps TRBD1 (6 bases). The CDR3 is CASSLPGQKLNTEAFF. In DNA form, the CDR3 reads TGTGCCAGCAGCTTACCCGGACAGAAATTGAACACTGAAGCTTTCTTT. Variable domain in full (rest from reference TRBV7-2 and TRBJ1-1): GAGVSQSPSNKVTEKGKDVELRCDPISGHTALYWYRQSLGQGLEFLIYFQGNSAPDKSGLPSDRFSAERTGGSVSTLTIQRTQQEDSAVYLCASSLPGQKLNTEAFFGQGTRLTVV.